This entry describes one T cell receptor (beta chain). This entry comes from a study of cytomegalovirus exposure and HLA in healthy donors. This PCR relied on a set of 60 Vbeta primers and 13 Jbeta primers. The assay was immunoSEQ multiplex PCR, and TCRdb's table has in-frame clones only and misses some. The data contain 85,000 to 130,000 clones, over 65% of them singletons. This receptor was identified in a woman aged 40 to 50 in good health and CMV-seronegative. Sequenced sample: PBMCs.

CDR3: CASRRRVLLRGSPLHF. In DNA, the CDR3 is TGTGCCAGCCGTCGCAGGGTCTTGTTACGTGGCTCACCCCTCCACTTT. This chain uses TRBV28 with TRBJ1-6; D might be TRBD1 (5 bases). V gave up 8 bases and J gave up 10 bases, with 24 bases separating them. Looked up from germline, CDR1 is MDHEN and CDR2 is SYDVKM. The CDR3 extends over 16 amino acids.